This T cell receptor beta chain is from a study of cytomegalovirus exposure and HLA in healthy donors. Study overall: Counted in an early data release were roughly 81 million unique TCRs from HLA-typed donors.

General study findings and limits: In a later analysis, TCR beta V- and J-gene trimming was associated with a missense DCLRE1C variant. Common viral pathogens (according to a later analysis) appeared linked to several of the most significant clusters.

CDR1 and CDR2 from the germline V gene are MNHEY and SVGAGI. V dropped 5 bases and J dropped 6; count of bases not matched to a gene: 4. The CDR3 totals 13 residues. With regard to this clone: Its antigen is still unknown.

It was with 60 Vbeta and 13 Jbeta primers that the PCR ran. Assay used: immunoSEQ multiplex PCR; TCRdb lists only in-frame clones, some missing. The table records 90,000 to 120,000 clones, around three quarters of them present only once. The receptor comes from a male donor in good health and CMV-seronegative. Material for sequencing was PBMCs. This chain connects TRBV6-5 to TRBJ2-1, with 7 bases that match TRBD2. CDR3 sequence reads: CASSTGTTNEQFF. The CDR3 DNA is TGTGCCAGCAGTACGGGGACTACCAATGAGCAGTTCTTC.